Listed below are T cell receptor beta chains from one sample, sequenced in a study of T cell responses to AZD1222 COVID-19 vaccine. The assay was immunoSEQ multiplex PCR, and TCRdb's table has in-frame clones only and misses some. The repertoire holds 99,000 or so clones, 88% seen once, with 2% to 3% in the top ten. The material was peripheral blood, obtained on day 0 of AZD1222 vaccination. These receptors came from an adult in good health. Both conserved end residues are part of each CDR3. The D gene is left open where the match is weak. A row's size may be missing; if present it is once, few, many or a size class.

cdr3_aa | cdr3_nt | j_call | clone_size | v_call | d_call | cdr3_length
CASGGMVGNTEAFF | TGTGCCAGCGGAGGGATGGTAGGGAACACTGAAGCTTTCTTT | TRBJ1-1 | NA | TRBV28 | NA | 14
CASSRTKLLLGSGYTF | TGTGCCAGCAGCCGAACGAAACTACTCTTAGGGTCTGGCTACACCTTC | TRBJ1-2 | NA | TRBV28 | NA | 16
CASSEEEGKNEQFF | TGTGCCAGCAGTGAGGAGGAGGGGAAAAATGAGCAGTTCTTC | TRBJ2-1 | NA | TRBV2 | NA | 14
CATSSSGSPEQYF | TGTGCCACCAGTTCTAGCGGGAGCCCCGAGCAGTACTTC | TRBJ2-7 | NA | TRBV24-1 | TRBD2 | 13
CASSEVGTGLNSPLHF | TGTGCCAGCAGTGAGGTCGGGACAGGCCTAAATTCACCCCTCCACTTT | TRBJ1-6 | NA | TRBV6-1 | TRBD1 | 16
CASTLDRSTDTQYF | TGTGCCAGCACCTTGGACAGGAGCACAGATACGCAGTATTTT | TRBJ2-3 | NA | TRBV2 | TRBD1 | 14
CASSQDSYTNTEAFF | TGCGCCAGCAGCCAGGACTCCTACACTAACACTGAAGCTTTCTTT | TRBJ1-1 | NA | TRBV4-1 | NA | 15
CASSLGAAAYNSPLHF | TGTGCCAGCAGCTTAGGAGCGGCAGCTTATAATTCACCCCTCCACTTT | TRBJ1-6 | NA | TRBV11-3 | NA | 16
CASLVQGGQPQHF | TGTGCCAGCCTAGTACAGGGGGGGCAGCCCCAGCATTTT | TRBJ1-5 | NA | TRBV28 | TRBD1 | 13
CASTGTSDNEQFF | TGTGCCAGCACTGGGACTAGCGACAATGAGCAGTTCTTC | TRBJ2-1 | NA | TRBV2 | TRBD2 | 13
CASRRLGSAFF | TGTGCCAGCAGAAGACTGGGGTCCGCTTTCTTT | TRBJ1-1 | NA | TRBV27 | NA | 11
CASSPGNTGELFF | TGCGCCAGCAGCCCTGGGAACACCGGGGAGCTGTTTTTT | TRBJ2-2 | NA | TRBV5-1 | NA | 13
CASSLIDRLDEQFF | TGTGCCAGCAGTTTAATCGACAGGTTGGACGAGCAGTTCTTC | TRBJ2-1 | once | TRBV27 | NA | 14
CASSEAGGQETQYF | TGTGCCAGCAGTGAAGCTGGAGGCCAGGAGACCCAGTACTTC | TRBJ2-5 | NA | TRBV6-1 | NA | 14
CASSFRGGRNSPLHF | TGTGCCAGCAGTTTTCGAGGGGGGCGTAATTCACCCCTCCACTTT | TRBJ1-6 | few | TRBV27 | NA | 15
CAPARGWPNEKLFF | TGTGCCCCTGCCCGGGGGTGGCCTAATGAAAAACTGTTTTTT | TRBJ1-4 | NA | TRBV21-1 | NA | 14